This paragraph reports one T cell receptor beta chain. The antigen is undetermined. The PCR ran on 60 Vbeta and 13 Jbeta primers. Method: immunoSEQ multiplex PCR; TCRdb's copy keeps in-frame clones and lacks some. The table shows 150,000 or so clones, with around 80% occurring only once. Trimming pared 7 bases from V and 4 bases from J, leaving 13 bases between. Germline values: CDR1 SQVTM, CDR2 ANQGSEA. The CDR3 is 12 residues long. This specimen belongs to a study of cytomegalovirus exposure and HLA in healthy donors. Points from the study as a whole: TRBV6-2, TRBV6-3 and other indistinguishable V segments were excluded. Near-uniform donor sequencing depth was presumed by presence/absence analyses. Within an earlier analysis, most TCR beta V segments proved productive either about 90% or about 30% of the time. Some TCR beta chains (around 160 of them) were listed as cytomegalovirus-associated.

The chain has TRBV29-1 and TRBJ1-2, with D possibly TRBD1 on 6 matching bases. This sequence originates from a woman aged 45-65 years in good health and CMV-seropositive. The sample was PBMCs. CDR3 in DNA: TGCAGCGCCCTGGACAGTTCCTATGGCTACACCTTC. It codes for CSALDSSYGYTF.